The 12 T cell receptor beta chains below were found in one sample sequenced in a study of identical twins. TCRdb re-analysed the 5' RACE reads in MiXCR, keeping a single row per CDR3 protein. Of some 260,000 distinct CDR3 sequences in the sample, over 12% were seen once. Sample: memory (CD45RO+) T cells sorted from blood. The receptors were sampled from a woman aged 18-35 years in good health.

This clonotype has ten or more counts. This chain links TRBV7-2 with TRBJ2-1, with TRBD2 matching 8 bases. The length of the CDR3 is 14 residues. The V gene end was trimmed by 4 bases and the J gene end by 3 bases; junction bases not matched to a gene: 2. Germline assignment: CDR1 SGHTA and CDR2 FQGNSA. CDR3 bases: TGTGCCAGCAGCTCGGGACTAGTCTACAATGAGCAGTTCTTC. This codes for CASSSGLVYNEQFF.

In this sample, this clonotype turned up a few times. The chain recombines TRBV7-2 with TRBJ2-7, with 7 bases fitting TRBD2. The V and J ends lost 4 bases and 4 bases, in that order; junction bases with no gene match: 16. The CDR3 has 17 residues. Looked up from germline, CDR1 is SGHTA and CDR2 is FQGNSA. CDR3 bases: TGTGCCAGCAGCTATTCCTCACGGGCTAGCGGCTTTTACGAGCAGTACTTC. It translates to CASSYSSRASGFYEQYF.

V gene TRBV9 combines with J gene TRBJ2-3, with D perhaps matching TRBD1 (5 bases). Trimming shortened V by 0 bases and J by 8 bases, and 13 bases separated the two germline ends. Germline assignment: CDR1 SGDLS and CDR2 YYNGEE. This CDR3 is 14 amino acids long. The CDR3 nucleotides are TGTGCCAGCAGCGTAGACCTCCAGGGTGGTACGCAGTATTTT. Protein: CASSVDLQGGTQYF.

The J gene is TRBJ1-2, the V gene TRBV4-3, with a tentative D call TRBD1 (6 bases). V lost 1 base and J 6 bases, leaving 9 bases between the germline ends. CDR1 LGHNA and CDR2 YSLEER come from the germline V gene. The CDR3 is made up of 13 amino acids. CDR3 nucleotide sequence: TGCGCCAGCAGCCAAGCGTCAGGGGATGGCTACACCTTC. Protein: CASSQASGDGYTF.

This clonotype was counted a few times. This sequence joins TRBV29-1 and TRBJ2-5; TRBD2 aligns across 7 bases. The germline gives CDR1 SQVTM, CDR2 ANQGSEA. This CDR3 has 12 residues. V was clipped by 7 bases and J by 5 bases; unmatched bases: 7. CDR3 residues: CSGLTSWETQYF. In DNA, the CDR3 is TGCAGCGGGCTGACTAGCTGGGAGACCCAGTACTTC.

The genes are TRBV7-9 and TRBJ2-7; maybe TRBD1 (5 bases). The V end was cut by 4 bases, the J end by 2 bases, with 15 bases between. CDR1 and CDR2 (germline): SEHNR, FQNEAQ (reference sequence). This CDR3 region has 15 residues. The CDR3 sequence: CASSSPRGHTYEQYF. CDR3 sequence (DNA): TGTGCCAGCAGCTCCCCGAGAGGACATACCTACGAGCAGTACTTC. Full variable domain (outside the CDR3, taken from reference TRBV7-9 and TRBJ2-7): DTGVSQNPRHKITKRGQNVTFRCDPISEHNRLYWYRQTLGQGPEFLTYFQNEAQLEKSRLLSDRFSAERPKGSFSTLEIQRTEQGDSAMYLCASSSPRGHTYEQYFGPGTRLTVT.

The rearrangement uses TRBV20-1 and TRBJ1-4; D gene ambiguous. Germline V gene sequence: CDR1 DFQATT, CDR2 SNEGSKA (reference sequence). The ends were cut back, 2 bases at V and 5 bases at J, with 9 bases in the middle. The CDR3 is made up of 13 amino acids. The CDR3 DNA is TGCAGTGCTAGACATGCCATAAATGAAAAACTGTTTTTT. Protein product: CSARHAINEKLFF.

The V gene is TRBV3-1, the J gene TRBJ2-3, with a tentative D call TRBD2 (6 bases). Between the trimmed V and J ends, which lost 4 bases and 0 bases, there was a span of 14 bases. The length of the CDR3 is 16 residues. CDR1 is LGHDT, CDR2 YNNKEL, per germline (reference sequence). As DNA, the CDR3 is TGTGCCAGCAGCCCCCGATGGGCGGGGAGCACAGATACGCAGTATTTT. Its protein product is CASSPRWAGSTDTQYF.

The genes are TRBV20-1 and TRBJ2-1; maybe TRBD2 (6 bases). Germline lookup yields CDR1 DFQATT and CDR2 SNEGSKA (reference sequence). V was cut by 6 bases and J by 12 bases, with 18 bases left in between. The CDR3 has 12 amino acids. CDR3 DNA: TGCAGTGCGGGACTTCCGTCGTGGGGGCAGTTCTTC. It translates to CSAGLPSWGQFF.

The genes are TRBV12-3 or TRBV12-4 and TRBJ1-1, with 8 bases lining up with TRBD1. This CDR3 has 15 amino acids. J lost 5 bases, V lost 5 bases, and 10 bases had no gene match. The CDR3 DNA reads as TGTGCCAGCAGTCCAGACAGGGGAGGGAGTACTGAAGCTTTCTTT. Protein sequence: CASSPDRGGSTEAFF.

The rearrangement links TRBV6-5 to TRBJ2-1; D is unresolved. V was shortened by 4 bases and J by 0 bases, with 7 bases between the two germline ends. This CDR3 has 14 residues. CDR1 MNHEY and CDR2 SVGAGI come from the germline V gene. DNA for the CDR3: TGTGCCAGCAGTTCCGGAAGCTCCTACAATGAGCAGTTCTTC. Its translation is CASSSGSSYNEQFF.

This clonotype is a singleton in its sample. The chain joins TRBV20-1 to TRBJ2-4; 7 positions agree with TRBD1. With V trimmed by 6 bases and J by 6 bases, 8 bases remained unmatched. The germline CDR1 and CDR2 sequences are DFQATT and SNEGSKA (reference sequence). This CDR3 spans 13 amino acids. The CDR3 nucleotides are TGCAGTGCGTGGACAGGTGGGGGAAACATTCAGTACTTC. Protein sequence: CSAWTGGGNIQYF.